These T cell receptor beta chains were read from a single sample in a study of monozygotic twins with cystic fibrosis. The method was immunoSEQ multiplex PCR; TCRdb's version includes in-frame clones alone and lacks a portion of them. The data show about 24,000 clones, 85% to 95% seen once. Sample: blood. These receptors all stem from a girl aged 2-10 years with cystic fibrosis. CDR3s include the opening cysteine and the closing phenylalanine or tryptophan. Fields, in order: V gene, J gene, D gene, clone size, CDR3 protein, CDR3 DNA. A D gene is named only where the DNA matches it firmly. Clone size is given for some rows only: seen once, a few or many times, or a class if the clone is expanded.

TRBV6-5	TRBJ1-1	NA	once	CASSKLRDTEAFF	TGTGCCAGCAGTAAACTCAGAGACACTGAAGCTTTCTTT
TRBV28	TRBJ1-5	TRBD1	NA	CASSHMGQGVGQPQHF	TGTGCCAGCAGTCACATGGGACAGGGGGTGGGTCAGCCCCAGCATTTT
TRBV5-5	TRBJ2-1	NA	NA	CASSHLTGTHYNEQFF	TGTGCCAGCAGCCACCTGACAGGGACTCATTACAATGAGCAGTTCTTC
TRBV19	TRBJ1-3	NA	NA	CASSQKGDGNTIYF	TGTGCCAGTAGTCAAAAGGGGGACGGAAACACCATATATTTT
TRBV5-1	TRBJ1-2	NA	NA	CASSPMGLKYGYTF	TGCGCCAGCAGCCCGATGGGGCTGAAATATGGCTACACCTTC
TRBV20-1	TRBJ2-5	TRBD2	NA	CSLSGQETQYF	TGCAGTCTTAGCGGGCAAGAGACCCAGTACTTC
TRBV18	TRBJ1-1	TRBD1	NA	CASSLGTGGNTEAFF	TGTGCCAGCTCACTCGGGACAGGGGGGAACACTGAAGCTTTCTTT
TRBV6-5	TRBJ1-1	NA	NA	CASSYLQGMNTEAFF	TGTGCCAGCAGTTACCTACAGGGCATGAACACTGAAGCTTTCTTT
TRBV4-3	TRBJ1-6	TRBD1	NA	CASSQDRDRGSSPLHF	TGCGCCAGCAGCCAAGATCGGGACAGGGGATCCTCACCCCTCCACTTT
TRBV7-2	TRBJ2-1	NA	NA	CASSPVPLGQYNEQFF	TGTGCCAGCAGCCCCGTTCCGCTAGGACAATACAATGAGCAGTTCTTC
TRBV5-6	TRBJ2-5	NA	NA	CASSLAEGGPSETQYF	TGTGCCAGCAGCTTGGCCGAGGGGGGCCCTTCGGAGACCCAGTACTTC
TRBV2	TRBJ2-1	NA	NA	CASSYNILSYNEQFF	TGTGCCAGCAGCTATAACATCCTCTCCTACAATGAGCAGTTCTTC
TRBV6-5	TRBJ1-1	NA	NA	CASTRDGGAYTEAFF	TGTGCCAGCACTCGGGACGGGGGGGCCTACACTGAAGCTTTCTTT
TRBV27	TRBJ2-7	TRBD2	NA	CASSPGQGLANSYEQYF	TGTGCCAGCAGTCCTGGTCAGGGACTAGCCAACTCCTACGAGCAGTACTTC
TRBV6-5	TRBJ2-5	NA	NA	CASSYGETQYF	TGTGCCAGCAGTTACGGGGAGACCCAGTACTTC
TRBV6-5	TRBJ1-1	NA	once	CASSYEETGTEAFF	TGTGCCAGCAGTTACGAGGAAACCGGCACTGAAGCTTTCTTT
TRBV19	TRBJ2-7	NA	NA	CASSIQGTYYEQYF	TGTGCCAGTAGTATACAGGGAACCTACTACGAGCAGTACTTC
TRBV5-6	TRBJ1-2	NA	NA	CASRGMGGYTF	TGTGCCAGCAGGGGAATGGGGGGCTACACCTTC
TRBV9	TRBJ1-1	NA	once	CASSLGSGAMNTEAFF	TGTGCCAGCAGCCTCGGGTCGGGGGCGATGAACACTGAAGCTTTCTTT
TRBV6-5	TRBJ1-6	NA	once	CASSYSNTGFGSPLHF	TGTGCCAGCAGTTACTCGAATACAGGGTTCGGATCACCCCTCCACTTT
TRBV9	TRBJ1-6	NA	few	CASSVATGDSPLHF	TGTGCCAGCAGCGTAGCTACGGGGGACTCACCCCTCCACTTT